This TCR beta chain was retrieved from a study of regulatory T cells. Points on this clone: Antigen: not known.

Germline V gives CDR1 LNHDA, CDR2 SQIVND (reference sequence). The CDR3 covers 13 residues. V was trimmed by 3 bases and J by 5 bases, leaving 9 bases between them. Autoimmunity was present in every CD3G-deficient patient, worse in two. General study points: In CD3G-deficient patients, conventional CD4+ T cells were enriched for hydrophobic CDR3 residues at positions 6 and 7. Skewed V and J usage and few unique V-J pairs marked patient repertoires, most in Tregs.

The primer mix had 52 TRBV and 13 TRBJ primers. Profiled with immunoSEQ multiplex PCR; TCRdb holds only in-frame clones, not every one. This sample has under 35,000 clones; about 93% occur once, and the top ten carry 0.85% to 1%. The sequence came from a child aged 2-9 years with CD3G deficiency. Sequences were obtained from conventional CD4+ T cells sorted from blood. The chain employs TRBV19 and TRBJ2-3, with D perhaps matching TRBD1 (6 bases). The CDR3 is CASSITQGDTQYF. CDR3 nucleotides: TGTGCCAGTAGTATCACACAGGGAGATACGCAGTATTTT.